Shown below are 18 T cell receptor beta chains from a single sample sequenced in a study of early T cells in non-severe SARS-CoV-2 infection (dated by TCRdb to the early 2020s). The library relied on 5' RACE. The data were produced on a NextSeq 500. The public sequencing data were trimmed at Q25 with fastp and processed into clonotypes with MiXCR by TCRdb, which kept only in-frame beta chains. Every entry covers one CDR3 protein and lists the most common genes and DNA from its rows. This sample comprises about 70,000 distinct CDR3 sequences, roughly 4.9% of them detected only once. Roughly 3.7% of the sample comes from the top ten. Specimen: whole blood, collected at baseline. The receptors were gathered from an adult who was a healthcare worker with PCR-confirmed SARS-CoV-2 infection or an uninfected control (not recorded which). The donor label of this sample is uncertain.

This clonotype was seen only a few times. The chain recombines TRBV27 with TRBJ2-7; 13 bases are a match to TRBD2. V lost 3 bases to trimming and J lost 1 base; unmatched junction nucleotides: 3. The CDR3 has 16 residues. Per germline, CDR1 MNHEY and CDR2 SMNVEV (reference sequence). The CDR3 region is CASSFGTSGVSYEQYF. Here the CDR3 DNA reads TGTGCCAGCAGTTTCGGGACTAGCGGGGTTTCCTACGAGCAGTACTTC.

This clonotype was counted ten times or more. The chain is built from TRBV5-1 and TRBJ2-7; D might be TRBD2 (6 bases). This CDR3 comprises 15 residues. The germline V gene encodes CDR1 SGHRS and CDR2 YFSETQ. Trimming took 4 bases from V and 5 from J, leaving 19 bases between them. The CDR3 loop reads CASSTAGWDLDEQYF. CDR3 DNA sequence: TGCGCCAGCAGCACGGCGGGCTGGGACTTAGACGAGCAGTACTTC.

This clonotype was recorded at least ten times. V and J are TRBV18 and TRBJ1-2; D call uncertain. Trimming took 1 base from V and 4 from J, leaving 7 bases between them. Germline-derived CDR1 and CDR2 are KGHSH and LQKENI. The CDR3 covers 13 residues. The CDR3 nucleotides read TGTGCCAGCTCACCACGGGAAACCTATGGCTACACCTTC. This sequence encodes CASSPRETYGYTF.

This clonotype has a handful of counts. The genes are TRBV14 and TRBJ2-3; tentatively, D is TRBD2 (6 bases). Trimming took 0 bases from V and 0 from J, leaving 13 bases between them. Germline lookup yields CDR1 SGHDN and CDR2 FVKESK. The CDR3 extends over 17 amino acids. The CDR3: CASSQDWGGVSTDTQYF. DNA of the CDR3: TGTGCCAGCAGCCAAGACTGGGGCGGGGTCAGCACAGATACGCAGTATTTT. Looking up the rest from reference TRBV14 and TRBJ2-3 gives the full variable domain: EAGVTQFPSHSVIEKGQTVTLRCDPISGHDNLYWYRRVMGKEIKFLLHFVKESKQDESGMPNNRFLAERTGGTYSTLKVQPAELEDSGVYFCASSQDWGGVSTDTQYFGPGTRLTVL.

This clonotype was recorded many times. The V and J genes are TRBV7-6 and TRBJ1-5; D remains unclear. The V gene's germline CDR1 is SGHVS and CDR2 FNYEAQ. The CDR3 contains 16 residues. V lost 0 bases and J 0 bases, leaving 9 bases between the germline ends. CDR3 DNA: TGTGCCAGCAGCTTAGCGGTGGCGTTTAGCAATCAGCCCCAGCATTTT. It is translated as CASSLAVAFSNQPQHF.

In its sample, this clonotype was seen a few times. V usage is TRBV20-1 and J usage is TRBJ1-5, with 8 nucleotides matching TRBD1. J gave up 7 bases and V 5 bases, and 4 bases lay outside the gene matches. Looked up from germline, CDR1 is DFQATT and CDR2 is SNEGSKA (reference sequence). There are 12 residues in the CDR3. The CDR3 DNA sequence: TGCAGTGCTGGGACAGGACAGCAGCCCCAGCATTTT. This translates into CSAGTGQQPQHF.

Regarding this clonotype: Germline is not matched at one junction end, which may reflect a read error. As DNA, the CDR3 is TGTGCTAGCAGCTCAGGGTTTAACACAGATACGCAGTATTTT. Translating it yields CASSSGFNTDTQYF. The chain is built from TRBV7-7 and TRBJ2-3; tentative D call: TRBD1 (5 bases). This CDR3 has 14 amino acids. The germline gives CDR1 SSHAT, CDR2 FNYEAQ (reference sequence).

This clonotype was counted only a few times. The chain combines TRBV20-1 with TRBJ2-1; 7 nucleotides match TRBD2. The CDR3 is made up of 12 amino acids. Germline V lookup: CDR1 DFQATT, CDR2 SNEGSKA (reference sequence). V was pared by 8 bases and J by 5 bases, with 6 bases of the junction left unmatched. The CDR3 region has the DNA TGCAGTTTAGAGCGGGGTCACAATGAGCAGTTCTTC. Translation gives CSLERGHNEQFF.

This clonotype has a handful of counts. CDR3 amino acids: CASKVAASTDTQYF. Here the CDR3 DNA reads TGTGCCAGTAAAGTCGCGGCTAGCACAGATACGCAGTATTTT. The chain links TRBV6-5 to TRBJ2-3; D is unclear. The V end lost 9 bases, the J end lost 0 bases, and 13 bases lay between the germline ends. The CDR3 runs 14 residues. The germline CDR1 and CDR2 sequences are MNHEY and SVGAGI.

Ten or more counts support this clonotype. The chain has TRBV20-1 and TRBJ2-2; the D gene could be TRBD1 or TRBD2 (6 bases each). The CDR3 is made up of 18 amino acids. V lost 0 bases to trimming and J lost 4 bases, with 21 bases between them. Germline-derived CDR1 and CDR2 are DFQATT and SNEGSKA (reference sequence). CDR3 in DNA: TGCAGTGCTAGAGATCGGGGGCAGGGCCCACGGTTCACCGGGGAGCTGTTTTTT. Its protein is CSARDRGQGPRFTGELFF.

This clonotype came up many times. The chain has TRBV29-1 and TRBJ1-1, with D hard to call. Germline CDR1 SQVTM, CDR2 ANQGSEA. V was pared by 0 bases and J by 10 bases, with 12 bases between. The CDR3 has 12 amino acids. The CDR3 loop is CSVEEAVMGAFF. CDR3 bases: TGCAGCGTTGAAGAAGCCGTCATGGGAGCTTTCTTT.

This clonotype has at least ten counts. V and J are TRBV29-1 and TRBJ2-7; D possibly corresponds to TRBD1 (6 bases). Trimming took off 4 bases at V and 3 bases at J, with 10 bases between the two ends. CDR3 length: 12 residues. Germline CDR1 SQVTM, CDR2 ANQGSEA. Here the CDR3 DNA reads TGCAGCGTTGTTCCAGGGGACTACGAGCAGTACTTC. It yields the protein CSVVPGDYEQYF.

The table lists this clonotype with a few counts. The chain joins TRBV18 to TRBJ2-7; D uncertain. The V end lost 3 bases, the J end lost 4 bases, and 7 bases lay between the germline ends. Germline V lookup: CDR1 KGHSH, CDR2 LQKENI. The CDR3 has 12 residues. The CDR3 bases are TGTGCCAGCTCACCGGGAAGATACGAGCAGTACTTC. Translating gives CASSPGRYEQYF.

This clonotype was counted only a few times. The chain has TRBV12-3 or TRBV12-4 and TRBJ1-1; no clear D gene. Trimming removed 5 bases at V and 4 bases at J, with 8 bases between. The CDR3 has 12 residues. CDR3 sequence reads: CASSQSSTEAFF. The DNA of the CDR3 is TGTGCCAGCAGTCAAAGTTCCACTGAAGCTTTCTTT.

Many counts were recorded for this clonotype. The chain joins TRBV20-1 to TRBJ1-2; D uncertain. Germline loops: CDR1 DFQATT, CDR2 SNEGSKA (reference sequence). The V end was cut by 4 bases, the J end by 7 bases, with 19 bases between. The CDR3 is 14 amino acids. The DNA of the CDR3 is TGCAGTGCTACGGCGGGTCGCGGTACCCGTGGCTACACCTTC. Translating gives CSATAGRGTRGYTF.

In DNA, the CDR3 is TGTGCCAGCATTCGAACCGGGACAGGGGGAAACACCATATATTTT. This translates into CASIRTGTGGNTIYF. The gene calls are TRBV6-6 and TRBJ1-3; 9 bases are shared with TRBD1. V was pared by 7 bases and J by 4 bases, with 8 bases of the junction left unmatched. Germline values: CDR1 MNHNY, CDR2 SVGAGI (reference sequence). The CDR3 contains 15 residues.

This clonotype was counted at least ten times. CDR3 coding DNA: TGTGCCAGCAGTTTAAAAGCGAACACCGGGGAGCTGTTTTTT. Translation gives CASSLKANTGELFF. The chain employs TRBV12-3 or TRBV12-4 and TRBJ2-2; D is unresolved. V lost 2 bases and J lost 0, with 4 bases in between. CDR3 size: 14 residues.

This clonotype has at least ten counts. The genes are TRBV7-8 and TRBJ2-3; no reliable D call. V was clipped by 2 bases and J by 2 bases, with 8 bases between them. The CDR3 extends over 14 amino acids. Germline CDR1 SGHVS, CDR2 FQNEAQ. CDR3 nucleotides: TGTGCCAGCAGCTTAATGTCCATCACAGATACGCAGTATTTT. This sequence encodes CASSLMSITDTQYF.